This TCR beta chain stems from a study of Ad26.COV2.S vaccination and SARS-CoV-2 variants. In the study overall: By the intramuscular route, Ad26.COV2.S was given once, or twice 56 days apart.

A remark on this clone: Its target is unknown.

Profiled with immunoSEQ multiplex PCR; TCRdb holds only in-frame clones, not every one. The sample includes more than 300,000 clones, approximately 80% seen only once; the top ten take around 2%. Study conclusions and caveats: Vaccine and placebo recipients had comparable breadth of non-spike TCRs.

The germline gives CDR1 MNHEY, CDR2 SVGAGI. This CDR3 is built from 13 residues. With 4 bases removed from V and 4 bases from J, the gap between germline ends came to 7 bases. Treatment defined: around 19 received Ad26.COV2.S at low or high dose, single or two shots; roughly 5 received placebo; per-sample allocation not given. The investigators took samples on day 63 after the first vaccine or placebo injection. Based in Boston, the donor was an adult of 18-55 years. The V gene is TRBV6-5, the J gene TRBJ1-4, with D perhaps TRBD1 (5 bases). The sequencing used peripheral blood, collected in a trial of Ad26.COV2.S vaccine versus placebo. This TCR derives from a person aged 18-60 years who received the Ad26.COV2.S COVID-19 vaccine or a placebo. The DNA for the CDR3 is TGTGCCAGCAGTTGGGGGGTTAATGAAAAACTGTTTTTT. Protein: CASSWGVNEKLFF.